The next 10 T cell receptor beta chains were all read from a single sample in a study of blood T cell repertoires in COVID-19. Assay: immunoSEQ multiplex PCR; the TCRdb copy retains only in-frame clones and omits some. This table holds around 500,000 clones, around 85% found once. The sequencing input was peripheral blood. Receptors were obtained from a human donor in a cohort sampled during active COVID-19.

This clone occurred many times. The J gene is TRBJ2-1, the V gene TRBV7-3; 10 nucleotides agree with TRBD2. The J segment lost 9 bases and the V segment lost 3 bases, leaving 8 bases of the junction unmatched. This CDR3 region has 15 residues. The germline gives CDR1 SGHTA, CDR2 FQGTGA. The CDR3 here is CASSLGLAGAGEQFF. The DNA of the CDR3 is TGTGCCAGCAGCTTGGGTCTAGCGGGAGCGGGTGAGCAGTTCTTC.

The V gene is TRBV7-9, the J gene TRBJ2-7; TRBD2 is a possible D gene (7 bases). The V end was cut by 5 bases, the J end by 4 bases, with 12 bases between. This CDR3 region has 13 residues. In germline, CDR1 is SEHNR, CDR2 FQNEAQ (reference sequence). As DNA, the CDR3 is TGTGCCAGCAGCCCACAGGGACTATACGAGCAGTACTTC. It yields the protein CASSPQGLYEQYF.

This clone was seen just once. The chain couples TRBV7-2 to TRBJ2-1; D is perhaps TRBD1 (6 bases). CDR3 length: 15 residues. Trimming removed 0 bases from V and 14 bases from J, with 20 bases in between. Germline V CDR1 and CDR2: SGHTA, FQGNSA. As DNA, the CDR3 is TGTGCCAGCAGCTTAGCCTCTCGTTACCGGACAGAGGAGTTCTTC. Translating it yields CASSLASRYRTEEFF.

The chain links TRBV29-1 to TRBJ2-3; 8 bases are shared with TRBD2. Trimming removed 6 bases from V and 4 bases from J; junction bases left unmatched: 9. Looked up from germline, CDR1 is SQVTM and CDR2 is ANQGSEA. CDR3 size: 14 residues. For the CDR3, the DNA is TGCAGCGTCATACTAGCGGAGGGGGCAGATACGCAGTATTTT. This sequence encodes CSVILAEGADTQYF.

This chain joins TRBV7-3 and TRBJ1-2; TRBD1 matches 12 bases. V was pared by 3 bases and J by 0 bases, with 5 bases of the junction left unmatched. Germline V gene sequence: CDR1 SGHTA, CDR2 FQGTGA. This CDR3 comprises 17 residues. CDR3 amino acids: CASSLGQGALTNYGYTF. Written as DNA, the CDR3 is TGTGCCAGCAGCTTGGGACAGGGGGCTTTGACTAACTATGGCTACACCTTC.

A few counts support this clone. V usage is TRBV3-1 (or the pseudogene TRBV3-2) and J usage is TRBJ1-1; the match to TRBD1 covers 9 bases. V was clipped by 2 bases and J by 12 bases; unmatched bases: 7. CDR1 and CDR2 from the germline V gene are LGHDT and YNNKEL (reference sequence). CDR3 length: 13 amino acids. This chain's CDR3 is CASSQLRQGVSFF. The CDR3 nucleotides are TGTGCCAGCAGCCAACTTCGACAGGGGGTTTCTTTCTTT.

The chain links TRBV21-1 to TRBJ2-7; the D call TRBD2 from the table was never checked on the DNA. TRBV21-1 is a pseudogene locus. The CDR3 has 18 residues. The CDR3 coding sequence is TGTGCCAGTCCGGGTCACTTCACTTCTCCTTCAATCTCCTACGAGCAGTACTTC. This gives the protein CASPGHFTSPSISYEQYF.

CDR3 nucleotide sequence: TGTGCCAGCAGTTACCCCTCCCGGGACAGCTATGGCTACACCTTC. Translating gives CASSYPSRDSYGYTF. The V and J genes are TRBV6-6 and TRBJ1-2; 7 bases match TRBD1. Germline CDR1 reads MNHNY; CDR2 reads SVGAGI (reference sequence). With V trimmed by 2 bases and J by 4 bases, 7 bases remained unmatched. The length of the CDR3 is 15 residues.

V gene TRBV19 combines with J gene TRBJ2-4, with 7 bases matching TRBD1. V dropped 5 bases and J dropped 6; count of bases not matched to a gene: 4. Germline CDR1 LNHDA, CDR2 SQIVND (reference sequence). This CDR3 comprises 13 residues. CDR3 region: CASSPNRGNIQYF. For the CDR3, the DNA is TGTGCCAGTAGTCCGAACAGGGGAAACATTCAGTACTTC.

The table lists this clone with many counts. This chain connects TRBV5-1 to TRBJ2-2, with 7 bases matching TRBD1. The germline CDR1 and CDR2 sequences are SGHRS and YFSETQ. CDR3 size: 15 residues. Trimming took 0 bases from V and 2 from J; bases not matched to a gene: 1. CDR3 DNA: TGCGCCAGCAGCTTGGACAGGGGAAACACCGGGGAGCTGTTTTTT. It codes for CASSLDRGNTGELFF.